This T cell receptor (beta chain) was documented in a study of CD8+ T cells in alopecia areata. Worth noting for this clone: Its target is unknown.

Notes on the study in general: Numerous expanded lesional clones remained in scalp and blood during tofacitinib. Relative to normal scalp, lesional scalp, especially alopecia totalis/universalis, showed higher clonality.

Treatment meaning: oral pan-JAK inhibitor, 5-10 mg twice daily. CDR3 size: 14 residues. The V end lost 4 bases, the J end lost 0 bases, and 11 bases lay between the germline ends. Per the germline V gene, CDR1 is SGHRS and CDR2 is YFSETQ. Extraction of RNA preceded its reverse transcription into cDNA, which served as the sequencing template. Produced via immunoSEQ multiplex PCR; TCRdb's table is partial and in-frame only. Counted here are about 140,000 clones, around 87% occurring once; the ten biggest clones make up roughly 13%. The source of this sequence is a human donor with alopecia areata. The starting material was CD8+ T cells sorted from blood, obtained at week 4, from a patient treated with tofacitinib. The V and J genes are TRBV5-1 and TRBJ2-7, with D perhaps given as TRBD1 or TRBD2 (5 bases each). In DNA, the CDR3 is TGCGCCAGCAGCGTCGGGACGGACTCCTACGAGCAGTACTTC. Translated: CASSVGTDSYEQYF.